A single sample gave rise to the 16 T cell receptor beta chains below, sequenced in a study of T cells expressing NK-cell markers. Reanalyzing the 5' RACE reads, TCRdb keeps one entry per CDR3 protein, without DNA. The record lists about 550,000 distinct CDR3 sequences, of which the ten most abundant hold roughly 3.6%. Sequenced material: blood T cells: a sorted CD56 or NKG2C T cell subset, CD4+ or CD8+ T cells, or bulk PBMC T cells (not recorded which). The source is a man between 18 and 35 years old in good health.

The rearrangement links TRBV5-1 to TRBJ2-1; TCRdb's assignment of TRBD2 cannot be checked, as there is no DNA. CDR1 SGHRS and CDR2 YFSETQ come from the germline V gene. The CDR3 runs 15 residues. The CDR3 reads CASSSLPDLTNEQFF.

The rearrangement uses TRBV29-1 and TRBJ2-7; without DNA, the TCRdb call of TRBD1 cannot be checked. The CDR3 runs to 12 residues. The germline V gene has CDR1 SQVTM and CDR2 ANQGSEA. CDR3 sequence reads: CSVAGDRGGQYF.

J is TRBJ1-1 and V is TRBV12-3 or TRBV12-4; the D call of TRBD1 rests on TCRdb alone, since no DNA is present to check it. This CDR3 comprises 16 residues. The CDR3 here is CASTPDSNRVNTEAFF.

J is TRBJ1-3 and V is TRBV4-1; the D call of TRBD1 rests on TCRdb alone, since no DNA is present to check it. The germline V gene encodes CDR1 MGHRA and CDR2 YSYEKL. CDR3 length: 15 residues. The chain's CDR3 is CASSQTGIGGNTIYF.

The rearrangement uses TRBV19 and TRBJ1-5. The CDR3 length is 14 residues. Germline CDR1 reads LNHDA; CDR2 reads SQIVND (reference sequence). This chain's CDR3 is CASSFLVPFQPQHF.

The chain couples TRBV20-1 to TRBJ2-7; the D call from TCRdb, TRBD2, cannot be confirmed without DNA. Germline loops: CDR1 DFQATT, CDR2 SNEGSKA (reference sequence). This CDR3 region has 15 residues. CDR3 sequence: CSARSTSGKDYEQYF.

The chain employs TRBV6-1 and TRBJ1-6. From germline, CDR1 is MNHNS and CDR2 SASEGT. The CDR3 covers 14 residues. CDR3 amino acids: CATRRWRFSSPLHF.

This chain uses TRBV10-3 with TRBJ2-1; with no DNA, the TCRdb D assignment of TRBD2 cannot be verified. The CDR3 has 16 residues. Germline CDR1 reads ENHRY; CDR2 reads SYGVKD. CDR3: CAISESMIATYNEQFF.

The chain has TRBV12-3 or TRBV12-4 and TRBJ2-7. The CDR3 runs 14 residues. This CDR3 reads CASSFGGNSYEQYF.

The genes are TRBV28 and TRBJ2-3; the D gene TCRdb calls, TRBD2, cannot be checked with no DNA. Germline lookup yields CDR1 MDHEN and CDR2 SYDVKM. This CDR3 region has 16 residues. The chain's CDR3 is CASSWGGPMGADTQYF.

V gene TRBV9 combines with J gene TRBJ2-3; TCRdb picks TRBD2, but there is no DNA to check that call. CDR1 is SGDLS and CDR2 is YYNGEE in the germline V gene. The CDR3 length is 16 residues. The CDR3 here is CASSVGTGGPADTQYF.

This rearrangement joins TRBV3-1 to TRBJ2-5; TCRdb returns TRBD1, unconfirmable since there is no DNA. Germline lookup yields CDR1 LGHDT and CDR2 YNNKEL (reference sequence). The CDR3 spans 15 residues. The CDR3 reads CASSLGPDGEETQYF.

The chain couples TRBV27 to TRBJ2-1; the TRBD2 assignment by TCRdb is unverifiable without DNA. CDR1 and CDR2 (germline): MNHEY, SMNVEV (reference sequence). The CDR3 is made up of 15 amino acids. The CDR3 sequence: CASTPGTSGRGFKFF.

The gene calls are TRBV7-3 and TRBJ1-6. CDR1 and CDR2 (germline): SGHTA, FQGTGA. There are 13 residues in the CDR3. The CDR3 is CASSHGGGSPLHF.

V gene TRBV4-2 combines with J gene TRBJ2-5; TCRdb reports TRBD1, a call that lacks DNA to check it against. Germline CDR1 LGHNA, CDR2 YNFKEQ. CDR3 length equals 13 residues. CDR3 in amino acids: CATATGPGETQYF.

The chain combines TRBV29-1 with TRBJ2-5; the TCRdb call, TRBD2, lacks DNA for checking. CDR1 and CDR2 from the germline V gene are SQVTM and ANQGSEA. This CDR3 spans 14 amino acids. CDR3 in amino acids: CSVELPSGRETQYF.